The 14 T cell receptor beta chains presented below share a single source sample, sequenced in a study of cytotoxic CD8 clonotypes in ibrutinib-treated CLL. Profiling relied on immunoSEQ multiplex PCR, and the TCRdb table lists in-frame clones only, not all of them. This table holds over 95,000 clones, 55% to 75% found once. The material sequenced was PBMCs, taken after 24 months of ibrutinib treatment. The receptors here all came from a human donor with chronic lymphocytic leukemia.

This sequence joins TRBV7-6 and TRBJ1-2, with D unclear. Germline V gene sequence: CDR1 SGHVS, CDR2 FNYEAQ. CDR3 size: 14 residues. Trimming stripped 2 bases from V and 9 bases from J, with 16 bases between. The CDR3 here is CASSLYHTDNSYTF. The CDR3 DNA is TGTGCCAGCAGCTTATACCACACCGACAACAGCTACACCTTC.

This chain joins TRBV5-1 and TRBJ2-7; D gene unclear. The length of the CDR3 is 16 residues. Trimming shortened V by 0 bases and J by 0 bases, and 13 bases separated the two germline ends. Germline V gene lookup returns CDR1 SGHRS and CDR2 YFSETQ. Here the CDR3 reads CASSLDSDLLSYEQYF. DNA for the CDR3: TGCGCCAGCAGCTTGGACTCGGATCTCCTCTCCTACGAGCAGTACTTC.

The chain couples TRBV4-1 to TRBJ1-1; the D is unclear. The germline V and J ends were trimmed by 6 bases and 2 bases, with 16 bases remaining between them. The germline V gene encodes CDR1 MGHRA and CDR2 YSYEKL. The CDR3 has 15 residues. The CDR3 sequence: CASRGLTGKNTEAFF. For the CDR3, the DNA is TGCGCCAGCAGGGGCTTAACGGGGAAAAACACTGAAGCTTTCTTT.

V is TRBV5-6 and J is TRBJ1-2; no definite D call. Germline V CDR1 and CDR2: SGHDT, YYEEEE. The CDR3 is made up of 14 amino acids. V shed 4 bases and J shed 4 bases, with 14 bases lying between them. The CDR3 DNA sequence: TGTGCCAGCAGCCTTCCCGGGAGCCCCTATGGCTACACCTTC. This codes for CASSLPGSPYGYTF.

The V and J genes are TRBV11-3 and TRBJ2-4; 8 bases agree with TRBD2. There are 17 residues in the CDR3. V lost 3 bases and J lost 1; bases outside the gene matches: 8. Germline V gene lookup returns CDR1 SGHNT and CDR2 YENEEA. This CDR3 is CASSLESGGRAKNIQYF. For the CDR3, the DNA is TGTGCCAGCAGCTTGGAATCGGGGGGGCGGGCCAAAAACATTCAGTACTTC.

This clone has a single count. This chain joins TRBV7-8 and TRBJ1-2; TRBD1 might be the D (6 bases). V lost 3 bases, J lost 3 bases, and 8 bases lay in between. In germline, CDR1 is SGHVS, CDR2 FQNEAQ. The CDR3 totals 13 residues. CDR3 sequence: CASSFGQYYGYTF. The CDR3 DNA follows: TGTGCCAGCAGCTTCGGACAGTACTATGGCTACACCTTC.

This clone was observed at least ten times. The chain is built from TRBV6-6 and TRBJ2-4, with 7 bases matching TRBD1. This CDR3 has 12 residues. V lost 4 bases and J lost 12; bases outside the gene matches: 6. In germline, CDR1 is MNHNY, CDR2 SVGAGI (reference sequence). CDR3 DNA: TGTGCCAGCAGTTCCTACCGGGACAGTCAGTACTTC. Protein product: CASSSYRDSQYF.

V gene TRBV29-1 combines with J gene TRBJ1-2; D ambiguous. Trimming stripped 0 bases from V and 4 bases from J, with 9 bases between. The CDR3 runs to 13 residues. The V gene's germline CDR1 is SQVTM and CDR2 ANQGSEA. CDR3 protein: CSVEDRRTYGYTF. The CDR3 coding sequence is TGCAGCGTTGAAGATCGAAGGACCTATGGCTACACCTTC. Together with reference TRBV29-1 and TRBJ1-2, the CDR3 gives the full variable domain: SAVISQKPSRDICQRGTSLTIQCQVDSQVTMMFWYRQQPGQSLTLIATANQGSEATYESGFVIDKFPISRPNLTFSTLTVSNMSPEDSSIYLCSVEDRRTYGYTFGSGTRLTVV.

The sample holds a few counts of this clone. This sequence joins TRBV14 and TRBJ1-2, with 8 bases fitting TRBD1. From germline, CDR1 is SGHDN and CDR2 FVKESK. The J segment lost 4 bases and the V segment lost 5 bases, leaving 6 bases of the junction unmatched. The CDR3 runs to 14 residues. The CDR3 region is CASSARTGSYGYTF. CDR3 nucleotide sequence: TGTGCCAGCAGCGCCCGGACAGGGAGCTATGGCTACACCTTC.

CDR3 sequence: CASRRTGGSEGYTF. As DNA, the CDR3 is TGTGCCAGCAGACGCACAGGGGGCTCAGAGGGCTACACCTTC. J is TRBJ1-2 and V is TRBV27; 9 bases align to TRBD1. There are 14 residues in the CDR3. Germline V gene lookup returns CDR1 MNHEY and CDR2 SMNVEV (reference sequence). With V trimmed by 6 bases and J by 8 bases, 10 bases remained unmatched.

The chain joins TRBV30 to TRBJ2-5; perhaps TRBD2 as D (7 bases). The germline V gene encodes CDR1 GTSNPN and CDR2 SVGIG (reference sequence). V lost 2 bases to trimming and J lost 2 bases, with 21 bases between them. CDR3 size: 17 residues. The CDR3 region has the DNA TGTGCCTGGAGTCCTGTTCGGCGGGGGCCCGAACAAGAGACCCAGTACTTC. This gives the protein CAWSPVRRGPEQETQYF.

The chain has TRBV30 and TRBJ2-5; D is undetermined. Per the germline V gene, CDR1 is GTSNPN and CDR2 is SVGIG (reference sequence). V dropped 3 bases and J dropped 4 bases, with 9 bases sitting between them. The CDR3 consists of 12 residues. The CDR3 DNA follows: TGTGCCTGGAGCCTAATGGGAGAGACCCAGTACTTC. The encoded protein is CAWSLMGETQYF.

The chain joins TRBV5-1 to TRBJ2-5; 7 bases are a match to TRBD2. V lost 0 bases and J lost 0; bases outside the gene matches: 5. Germline CDR1 is SGHRS and CDR2 is YFSETQ. The CDR3 consists of 16 residues. The CDR3 loop is CASSLDGGGHQETQYF. The CDR3 DNA is TGCGCCAGCAGCTTGGATGGGGGAGGGCACCAAGAGACCCAGTACTTC.

This rearrangement joins TRBV13 to TRBJ2-7; 9 nucleotides match TRBD1. The length of the CDR3 is 14 residues. Germline V gives CDR1 PRHDT, CDR2 FYEKMQ (reference sequence). V gave up 5 bases and J gave up 7 bases; unmatched junction bases: 9. The chain's CDR3 is CASSKEQGAREQYF. The CDR3 DNA is TGTGCCAGCAGCAAAGAACAGGGGGCGCGGGAGCAGTACTTC.